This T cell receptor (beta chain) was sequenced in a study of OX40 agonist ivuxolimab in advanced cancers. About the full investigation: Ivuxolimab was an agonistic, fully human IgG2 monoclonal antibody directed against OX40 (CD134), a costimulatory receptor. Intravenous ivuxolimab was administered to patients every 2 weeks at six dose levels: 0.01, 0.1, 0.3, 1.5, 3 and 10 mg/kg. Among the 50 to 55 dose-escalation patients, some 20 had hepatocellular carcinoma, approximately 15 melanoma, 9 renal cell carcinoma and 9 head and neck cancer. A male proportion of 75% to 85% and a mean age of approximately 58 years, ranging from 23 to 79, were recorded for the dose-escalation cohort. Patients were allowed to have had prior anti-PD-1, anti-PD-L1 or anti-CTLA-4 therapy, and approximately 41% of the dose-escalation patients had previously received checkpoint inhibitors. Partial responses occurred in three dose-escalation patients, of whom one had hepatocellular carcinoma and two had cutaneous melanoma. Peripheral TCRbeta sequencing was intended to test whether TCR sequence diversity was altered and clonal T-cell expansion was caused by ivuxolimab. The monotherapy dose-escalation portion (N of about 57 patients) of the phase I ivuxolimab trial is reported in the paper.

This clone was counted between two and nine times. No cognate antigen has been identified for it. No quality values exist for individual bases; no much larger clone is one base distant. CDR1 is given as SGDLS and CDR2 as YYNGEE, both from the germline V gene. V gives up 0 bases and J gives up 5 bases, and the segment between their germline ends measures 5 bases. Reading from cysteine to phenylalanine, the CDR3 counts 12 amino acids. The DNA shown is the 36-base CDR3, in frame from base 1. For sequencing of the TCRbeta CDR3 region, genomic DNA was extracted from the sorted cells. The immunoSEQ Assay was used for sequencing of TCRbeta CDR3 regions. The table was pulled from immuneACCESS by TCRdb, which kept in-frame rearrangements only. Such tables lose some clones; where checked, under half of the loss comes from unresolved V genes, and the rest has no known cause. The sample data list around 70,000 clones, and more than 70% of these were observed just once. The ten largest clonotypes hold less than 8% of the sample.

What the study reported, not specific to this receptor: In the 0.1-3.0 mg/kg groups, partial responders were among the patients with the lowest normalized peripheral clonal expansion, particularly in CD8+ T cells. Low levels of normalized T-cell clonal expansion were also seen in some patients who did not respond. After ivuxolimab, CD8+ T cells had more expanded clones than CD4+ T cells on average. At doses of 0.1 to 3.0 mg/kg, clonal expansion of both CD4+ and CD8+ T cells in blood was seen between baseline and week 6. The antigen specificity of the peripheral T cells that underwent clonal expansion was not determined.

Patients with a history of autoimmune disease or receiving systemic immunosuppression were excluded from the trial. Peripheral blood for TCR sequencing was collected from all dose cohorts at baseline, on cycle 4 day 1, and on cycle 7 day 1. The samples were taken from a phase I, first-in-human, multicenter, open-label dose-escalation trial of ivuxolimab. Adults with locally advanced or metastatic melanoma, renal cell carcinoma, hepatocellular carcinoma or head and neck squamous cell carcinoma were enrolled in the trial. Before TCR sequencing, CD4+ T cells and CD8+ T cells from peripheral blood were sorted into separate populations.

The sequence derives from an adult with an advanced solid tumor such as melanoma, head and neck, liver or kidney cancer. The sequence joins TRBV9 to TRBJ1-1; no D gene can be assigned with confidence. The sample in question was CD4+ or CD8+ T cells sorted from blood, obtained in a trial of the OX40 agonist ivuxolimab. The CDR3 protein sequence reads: CASSVGGTEAFF. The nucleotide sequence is TGTGCCAGCAGCGTAGGAGGAACTGAAGCTTTCTTT.